Listed below are T cell receptor beta chains from one sample, sequenced in a study of T-cell memory formation after mild COVID-19. TCRdb re-called the 5' RACE reads with MiXCR, one entry per CDR3 protein. The repertoire includes some 490,000 distinct CDR3 sequences, 18% of them detected once, and roughly 12% sits in the top ten. Input material: PBMCs or a T cell subset sorted from them (not recorded which). The source is an adult woman who had mild COVID-19 (a few samples of this study predate the infection). Cell type and time point are not known. The CDR3 runs from the conserved cysteine through the conserved F or W. The D gene is left open where the match is weak. The size of a clone is reported for some rows only, either as once, few or many, or as a class for expanded clones.

.,TRBV4-3,TRBJ1-3,.,TGCGCCAGCAGCTCCCACGCCTCGGATGGAAACACCATATATTTT,CASSSHASDGNTIYF
few,TRBV14,TRBJ2-3,TRBD1,TGTGCCAGCAGCCCCCGGACAGGGGAAGGTACGCAGTATTTT,CASSPRTGEGTQYF
few,TRBV4-3,TRBJ2-3,.,TGCGCCAGCAGTTCGAGACAGGAAAGCACAGATACGCAGTATTTT,CASSSRQESTDTQYF
.,TRBV7-2,TRBJ2-7,.,TGTGCCAGCAGCTTAGCGCGAACAGCTTGGGGCCGCGAGCAGTACTTC,CASSLARTAWGREQYF
many,TRBV5-6,TRBJ1-4,TRBD1,TGTGCCAGCAGCTTGCAAGGACAGGGGCTCTTCGGCACTAATGAAAAACTGTTTTTT,CASSLQGQGLFGTNEKLFF
many,TRBV20-1,TRBJ1-6,.,TGCAGTGCTATTCCGATGGGTTCCTATAATTCACCCCTCCACTTT,CSAIPMGSYNSPLHF
few,TRBV5-1,TRBJ1-1,TRBD1,TGCGCCAGCAGCTCTCCGGGACAGGCCCCTAACACTGAAGCTTTCTTT,CASSSPGQAPNTEAFF
few,TRBV5-1,TRBJ1-6,.,TGCGCCAGCAGCTCCATTGATAATTCACCCCTCCACTTT,CASSSIDNSPLHF
.,TRBV6-2/TRBV6-3,TRBJ2-2,TRBD1,TGTGCCAGCAGAGGACAGGGCGCGAACACCGGGGAGCTGTTTTTT,CASRGQGANTGELFF
few,TRBV9,TRBJ2-1,TRBD2,TGTGCCAGCAGCAACCCCTCGGGGGGCAATGAGCAGTTCTTC,CASSNPSGGNEQFF
few,TRBV2,TRBJ2-2,.,TGTGCCAGCAGTGAACCAGGGCACACCGGGGAGCTGTTTTTT,CASSEPGHTGELFF
few,TRBV5-1,TRBJ2-2,.,TGCGCCAGCAGCTCGCGTCTCGGGGACACCGGGGAGCTGTTTTTT,CASSSRLGDTGELFF
.,TRBV3-1,TRBJ2-1,TRBD2,TGTGCCAGCAGCCAAGATGCCCACGGCGGGGGGACCCCCTACAATGAGCAGTTCTTC,CASSQDAHGGGTPYNEQFF
few,TRBV6-1,TRBJ2-7,.,TGTGCCAGCAAGAAGATACCATCCTACGAGCAGTACTTC,CASKKIPSYEQYF
.,TRBV9,TRBJ2-2,TRBD2,TGTGCCAGCAGCGTTTCCCGGACTAGGGCGAACACCGGGGAGCTGTTTTTT,CASSVSRTRANTGELFF